This T cell receptor beta chain was obtained from a study of blood T cell repertoires in COVID-19. Overall study: The United States, Italy and Spain were the sources of the acute and convalescent COVID-19 samples. PBMCs, B-cell-depleted T cells, or T cells were the source of the cDNA or gDNA that made up the material.

This table comes from immunoSEQ multiplex PCR, and its TCRdb copy is limited to in-frame clones, with some not included. The table includes under 200,000 clones, 84% detected once. This receptor was identified in a man aged 45-65 years who had recovered from COVID-19. The sample was PBMCs or T cells enriched from blood (not recorded which).

The CDR3 reads CASSQDWTEHLLGYNEQFF. CDR3 in DNA: TGTGCCAGCAGCCAAGATTGGACAGAGCACTTACTAGGATACAATGAGCAGTTCTTC. The V and J genes are TRBV3-1 (or the pseudogene TRBV3-2) and TRBJ2-1, with a tentative D call TRBD1 (6 bases). Trimming cost V 0 bases and J 4 bases, with 22 bases left between them. The CDR3 runs 19 residues. CDR1 is LGHDT and CDR2 is YNNKEL in the germline V gene (reference sequence).